This TCR beta chain is drawn from a study of T-cell reconstitution after alpha-beta-depleted transplantation in children. Points from the study as a whole: By one year post-transplant, T-cell counts and diversity largely arose from T cells that were newly produced.

A few counts support this clonotype. Its antigen remains unknown. V lost 4 bases and J lost 0, with 10 bases in between. The germline V gene encodes CDR1 MNHEY and CDR2 SVGAGI. This CDR3 contains 14 residues. TCRbeta library preparation incorporated unique molecular identifiers. In TCRdb, the PCR reads were re-called with MiXCR into one record per CDR3 protein. The data show around 600,000 distinct CDR3 sequences, with 20% to 25% seen just once and over 12% held by the top ten. This chain joins TRBV6-5 and TRBJ2-7; no reliable D call. This clonotype was sampled from a boy younger than two who had a stem cell transplant for acute myeloid leukemia, so the T cells may come from the graft donor. Sequencing was performed on PBMCs, mostly from graft donor cells, taken 360 days after TCRalphabeta/CD19-depleted stem cell transplant. The CDR3 here is CASSFLYSSYEQYF. CDR3 DNA sequence: TGTGCCAGCAGTTTTCTTTACAGCTCCTACGAGCAGTACTTC.